This TCR beta chain was identified in a study of blood T cell repertoires in COVID-19. Study-wide context: Acute and convalescent COVID-19 samples came from the United States, Italy and Spain. PBMCs, B-cell-depleted T cells, or T cells provided the cDNA or gDNA that made up the material.

How the authors handled the data: Amplification of reference gene primers provided the estimated nucleated cell counts. The data were produced by immunoSEQ multiplex PCR, yet TCRdb's version contains in-frame clones alone and is incomplete. The DNA gave D and trimming, while V, J and clone size come from that table. Among 98,000 or so clones listed, about 89% were seen once. This TCR came from a man aged 50 or older with acute or convalescent COVID-19. The sequencing input was peripheral blood.

CDR3 sequence: CASSQLIRGQVEQYF. In DNA, the CDR3 is TGCGCCAGCAGCCAACTAATCAGGGGGCAGGTCGAGCAGTACTTC. V is TRBV4-1 and J is TRBJ2-7, with 8 bases identical to TRBD1. Trimming removed 2 bases from V and 6 bases from J; junction bases left unmatched: 9. The CDR3 length is 15 residues. Germline lookup yields CDR1 MGHRA and CDR2 YSYEKL.